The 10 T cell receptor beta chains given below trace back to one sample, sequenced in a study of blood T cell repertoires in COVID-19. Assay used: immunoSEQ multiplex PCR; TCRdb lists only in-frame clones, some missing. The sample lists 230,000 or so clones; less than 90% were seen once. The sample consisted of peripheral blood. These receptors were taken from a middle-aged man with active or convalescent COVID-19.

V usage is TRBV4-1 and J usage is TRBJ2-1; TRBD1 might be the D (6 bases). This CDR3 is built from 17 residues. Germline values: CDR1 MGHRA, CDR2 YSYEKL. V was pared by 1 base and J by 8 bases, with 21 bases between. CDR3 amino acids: CASSQVPGTMGSDEQFF. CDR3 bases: TGCGCCAGCAGCCAAGTTCCCGGGACAATGGGTAGCGATGAGCAGTTCTTC.

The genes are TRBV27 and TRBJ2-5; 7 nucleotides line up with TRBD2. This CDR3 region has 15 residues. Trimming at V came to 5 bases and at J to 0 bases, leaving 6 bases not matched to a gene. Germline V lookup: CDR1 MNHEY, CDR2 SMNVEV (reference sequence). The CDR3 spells CASSRAGGYQETQYF. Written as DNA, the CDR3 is TGTGCCAGCAGTAGGGCCGGGGGGTACCAAGAGACCCAGTACTTC.

CDR3 DNA: TGTGCCAGCAGCTTAGGGTGGGACTCAAACTATGGCTACACCTTC. This translates into CASSLGWDSNYGYTF. V and J are TRBV11-2 and TRBJ1-2; possible D gene TRBD1, 5 bases. Germline-derived CDR1 and CDR2 are SGHAT and FQNNGV. V lost 1 base to trimming and J lost 2 bases, with 11 bases between them. The CDR3 length is 15 residues.

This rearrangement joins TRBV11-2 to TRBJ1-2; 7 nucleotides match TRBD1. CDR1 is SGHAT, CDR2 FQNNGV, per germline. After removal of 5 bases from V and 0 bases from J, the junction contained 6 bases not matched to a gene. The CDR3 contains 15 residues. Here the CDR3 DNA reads TGTGCCAGCAGCCTAGGACAGGCGGCTAACTATGGCTACACCTTC. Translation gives CASSLGQAANYGYTF.

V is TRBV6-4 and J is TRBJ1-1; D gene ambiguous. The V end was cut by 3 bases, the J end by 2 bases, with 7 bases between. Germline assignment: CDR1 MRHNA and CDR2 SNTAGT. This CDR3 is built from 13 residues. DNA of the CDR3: TGTGCCAGCAGTGAGAAACAAAACACTGAAGCTTTCTTT. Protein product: CASSEKQNTEAFF.

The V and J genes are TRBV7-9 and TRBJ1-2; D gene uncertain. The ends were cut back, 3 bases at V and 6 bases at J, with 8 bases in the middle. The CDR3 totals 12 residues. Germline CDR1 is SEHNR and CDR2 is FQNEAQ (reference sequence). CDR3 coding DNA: TGTGCCAGCAGCTTGGTGGGCCATGGCTACACCTTC. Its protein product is CASSLVGHGYTF.

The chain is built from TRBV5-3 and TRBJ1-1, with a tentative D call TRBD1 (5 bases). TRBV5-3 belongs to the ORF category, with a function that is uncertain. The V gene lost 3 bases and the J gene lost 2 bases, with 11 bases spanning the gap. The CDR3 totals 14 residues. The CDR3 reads CARSSTVRNTEAFF. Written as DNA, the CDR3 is TGTGCCAGAAGCTCGACAGTGCGCAACACTGAAGCTTTCTTT.

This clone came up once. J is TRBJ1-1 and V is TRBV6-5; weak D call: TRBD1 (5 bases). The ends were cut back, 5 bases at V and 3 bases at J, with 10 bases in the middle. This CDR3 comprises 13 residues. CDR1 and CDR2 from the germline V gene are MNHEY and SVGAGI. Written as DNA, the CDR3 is TGTGCCAGCAGTACTCGGGGGGACACTGAAGCTTTCTTT. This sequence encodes CASSTRGDTEAFF.

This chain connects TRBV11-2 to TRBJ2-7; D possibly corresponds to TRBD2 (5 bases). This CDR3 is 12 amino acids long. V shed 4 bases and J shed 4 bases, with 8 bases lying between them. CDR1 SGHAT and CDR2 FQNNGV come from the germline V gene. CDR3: CASSSDYYEQYF. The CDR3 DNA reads TGTGCCAGCAGCTCCGACTATTACGAGCAGTACTTC.

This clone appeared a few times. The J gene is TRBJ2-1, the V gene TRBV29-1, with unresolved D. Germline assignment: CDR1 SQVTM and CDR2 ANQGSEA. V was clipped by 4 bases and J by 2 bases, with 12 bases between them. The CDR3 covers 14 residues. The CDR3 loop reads CSVVQAPPYNEQFF. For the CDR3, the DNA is TGCAGCGTTGTTCAAGCCCCCCCCTACAATGAGCAGTTCTTC.